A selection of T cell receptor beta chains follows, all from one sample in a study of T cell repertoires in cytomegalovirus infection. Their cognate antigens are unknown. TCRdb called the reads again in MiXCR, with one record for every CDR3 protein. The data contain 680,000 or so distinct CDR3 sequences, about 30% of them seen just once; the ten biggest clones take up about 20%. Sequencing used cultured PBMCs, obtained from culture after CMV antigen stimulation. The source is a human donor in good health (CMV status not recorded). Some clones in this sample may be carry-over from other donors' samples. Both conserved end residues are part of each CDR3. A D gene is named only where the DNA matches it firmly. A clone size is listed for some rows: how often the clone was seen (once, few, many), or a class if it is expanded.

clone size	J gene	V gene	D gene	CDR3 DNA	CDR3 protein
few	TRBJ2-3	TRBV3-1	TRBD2	TGTGCCAGCAGTCAAACGCTAGCGGGGGGGATGTGGACAGATACGCAGTATTTT	CASSQTLAGGMWTDTQYF
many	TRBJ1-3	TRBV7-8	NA	TGTGCCAGCAGCTTAACGTTCGGTCTTCGGGGGGCAGGCGGAAACACCATATATTTT	CASSLTFGLRGAGGNTIYF
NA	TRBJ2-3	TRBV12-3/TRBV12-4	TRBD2	TGTGCCAGCAGTTTTAGCGGGGGGACGGAGGGAGATACGCAGTATTTT	CASSFSGGTEGDTQYF
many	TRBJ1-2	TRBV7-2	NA	TGTGCCAGCAGCCCAAGCTCCCCTTCAGGGGTTGGCTACACCTTC	CASSPSSPSGVGYTF
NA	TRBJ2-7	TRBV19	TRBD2	TGTGCCAGTATCCTAGCGGGGACCTCCTACGAGCAGTACTTC	CASILAGTSYEQYF
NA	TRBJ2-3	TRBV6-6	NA	TGTGCCAGCAGTTTAAGTGTGACGCAGTATTTT	CASSLSVTQYF
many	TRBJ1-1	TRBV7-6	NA	TGTGCCAGCAGCCGCCCGGGAAACACTGAAGCTTTCTTT	CASSRPGNTEAFF
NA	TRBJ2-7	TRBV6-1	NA	TGTGCCAGCGCCCGACGAGGGAACGACGAGCAGTACTTC	CASARRGNDEQYF
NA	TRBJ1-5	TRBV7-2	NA	TGTGCCAGCAGCCTAGGGGTATCGGATCAGCCCCAGCATTTT	CASSLGVSDQPQHF
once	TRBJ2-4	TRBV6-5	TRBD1	TGTGCCAGCAGTTACGTGGCAGGGGGAAAAAACATTCAGTACTTC	CASSYVAGGKNIQYF
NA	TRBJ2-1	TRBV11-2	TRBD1	TGTGCCAGCAGCTTAGGCTGGGGGACAGGGGGATCGGATGAGCAGTTCTTC	CASSLGWGTGGSDEQFF
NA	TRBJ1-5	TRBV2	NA	TGTGCCAGCAGTGATTCGTGGGGGGGCCAGCCCCAGCATTTT	CASSDSWGGQPQHF
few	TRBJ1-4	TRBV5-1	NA	TGCGCCAGCAGCCTACGGACCGTCCAAGGGGAAAAACTGTTTTTT	CASSLRTVQGEKLFF
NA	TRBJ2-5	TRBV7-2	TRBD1	TGTGCCAGCAGCCGGGACAGGGCGGAAGAGACCCAGTACTTC	CASSRDRAEETQYF
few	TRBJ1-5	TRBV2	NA	TGTGCCAGCAGCTGGGGGAGGGGAGGCAATCAGCCCCAGCATTTT	CASSWGRGGNQPQHF
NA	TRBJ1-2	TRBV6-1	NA	TGTGCCAGCAGTGTGAACGGGGCTCGGGACTATGGCTACACCTTC	CASSVNGARDYGYTF
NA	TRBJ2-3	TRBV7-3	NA	TGTGCCAGCAGCTTTAAGCAGGCAACGACAGATACGCAGTATTTT	CASSFKQATTDTQYF
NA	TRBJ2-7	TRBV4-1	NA	TGCGCCAGCAGCCAAGATTGGAGATTGGAGCAGTACTTC	CASSQDWRLEQYF
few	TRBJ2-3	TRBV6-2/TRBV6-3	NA	TGTGCCAGCACCTCCAGGACAGACACAGATACGCAGTATTTT	CASTSRTDTDTQYF
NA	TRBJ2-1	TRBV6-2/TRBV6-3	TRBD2	TGTGCCAGCAGGCCACTAGCGGGGGACAATGAGCAGTTCTTC	CASRPLAGDNEQFF
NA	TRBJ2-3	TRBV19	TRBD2	TGTGCCAGTAGTCCATGGACTAGCGGCCGCACAGATACGCAGTATTTT	CASSPWTSGRTDTQYF
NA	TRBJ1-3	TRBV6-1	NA	TGTGCCAGCAGTGAAAGAGAGAGGGCTGGAAACACCATATATTTT	CASSERERAGNTIYF
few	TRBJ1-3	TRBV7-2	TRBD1	TGTGCCAGCAGCTTGGGGGCGGAGAGCCCCGACAGGGGGCAAGGAAACACCATATATTTT	CASSLGAESPDRGQGNTIYF
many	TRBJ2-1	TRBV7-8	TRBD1	TGTGCCAGCAGCTCACAGGGGGCAGCCTACAATGAGCAGTTCTTC	CASSSQGAAYNEQFF
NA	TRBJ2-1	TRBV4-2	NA	TGTGCCAGCAGCCAAGATCGGGGCGGACGGGGGGCGATGGGTGAGCAGTTCTTC	CASSQDRGGRGAMGEQFF
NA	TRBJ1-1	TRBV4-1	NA	TGCGCCAGCAGCCAAGTGGGGGGTTTCACTGAAGCTTTCTTT	CASSQVGGFTEAFF
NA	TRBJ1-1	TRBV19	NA	TGTGCCAGTAGAATCGGGGGTTGGTTCACTGAAGCTTTCTTT	CASRIGGWFTEAFF
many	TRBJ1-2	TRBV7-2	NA	TGTGCCAGCAGCTTACGGGAGGGTCGAGACTATGGCTACACCTTC	CASSLREGRDYGYTF
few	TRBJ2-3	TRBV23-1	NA	TGCGCCAGCAGTCAGGACTCGACAGTCACAGATACGCAGTATTTT	CASSQDSTVTDTQYF
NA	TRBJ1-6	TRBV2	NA	TGTGCCAGCATTCCAGGACGAAGCTCCTATAATTCACCCCTCCACTTT	CASIPGRSSYNSPLHF
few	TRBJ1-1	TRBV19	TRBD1	TGTGCCAGTAGTCCTACGGACAGGACGAACACTGAAGCTTTCTTT	CASSPTDRTNTEAFF
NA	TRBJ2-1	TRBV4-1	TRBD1	TGCGCCAGCAGCCAAGCAGACAGGGCCCGTGGGGATGAGCAGTTCTTC	CASSQADRARGDEQFF
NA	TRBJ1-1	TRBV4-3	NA	TGCGCCAGCAGCCAAGAACGAGGCTGGGGTGAAGCTTTCTTT	CASSQERGWGEAFF
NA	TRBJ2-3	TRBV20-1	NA	TGCAGTGCTAGGGTAGGGGGAGGGTCGGATACGCAGTATTTT	CSARVGGGSDTQYF
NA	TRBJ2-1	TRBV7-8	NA	TGTGCCAGCAGAGCCGTGGAGCTAGGGAATGAGCAGTTCTTC	CASRAVELGNEQFF
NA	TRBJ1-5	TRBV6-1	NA	TGTGCCAGCAGCACGGGGATCCATCAGCCCCAGCATTTT	CASSTGIHQPQHF
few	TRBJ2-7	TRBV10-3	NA	TGTGCCATCAGTGAGTCGAGGGATCGGACCGAGCAGTACTTC	CAISESRDRTEQYF
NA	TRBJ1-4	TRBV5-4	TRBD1	TGTGCCAGCAGCTTGGAGAACAGGGGAAGTGAAAAACTGTTTTTT	CASSLENRGSEKLFF
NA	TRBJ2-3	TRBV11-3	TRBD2	TGTGCCAGCAGCGCTCGCGGGGGGGCCGTCACAGATACGCAGTATTTT	CASSARGGAVTDTQYF
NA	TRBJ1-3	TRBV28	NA	TGTGCCAGCGCTGAAGGTGGAAACACCATATATTTT	CASAEGGNTIYF
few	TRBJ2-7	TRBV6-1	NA	TGTGCCAGCGGGTTGGATGCAGGGATTGGGGAGCAGTACTTC	CASGLDAGIGEQYF
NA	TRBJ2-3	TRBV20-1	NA	TGCAGTGCTAGAGAAAGCACGGGAGATACGCAGTATTTT	CSARESTGDTQYF
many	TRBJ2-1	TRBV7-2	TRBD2	TGTGCCAGCAGCACCGGACTAGCGGCTACCTACAATGAGCAGTTCTTC	CASSTGLAATYNEQFF
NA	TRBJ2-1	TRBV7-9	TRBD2	TGTGCCAGCAGCTCGGGACTAGCGGGGGACCCCCGATGGAATGAGCAGTTCTTC	CASSSGLAGDPRWNEQFF
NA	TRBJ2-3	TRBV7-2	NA	TGTGCCAGCAGCTCCGAGGGTAGAGGGTTCGATACGCAGTATTTT	CASSSEGRGFDTQYF
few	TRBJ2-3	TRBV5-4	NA	TGTGCCAGCAGCTCACCGACAGGGCGGGAAAGCACAGATACGCAGTATTTT	CASSSPTGRESTDTQYF
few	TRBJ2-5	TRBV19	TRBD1	TGTGCCACTTCGAAGGGGACAGTGCAAGAGACCCAGTACTTC	CATSKGTVQETQYF
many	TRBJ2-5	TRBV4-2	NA	TGTGCCAGCAGCCAAGTATCGGCGAGGGAGACCCAGTACTTC	CASSQVSARETQYF
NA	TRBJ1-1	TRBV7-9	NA	TGTGCCAGCAGCTCTCTCGACACCTACACTGAAGCTTTCTTT	CASSSLDTYTEAFF
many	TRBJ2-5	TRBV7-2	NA	TGTGCCAGCAGCGTGGGAGGAGGGGGTAGCGGATTCCAGTACTTC	CASSVGGGGSGFQYF
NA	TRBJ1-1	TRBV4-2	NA	TGTGCCAGCAGCCAAGGGCGGGCAGGGGCAAAGAACACTGAAGCTTTCTTT	CASSQGRAGAKNTEAFF
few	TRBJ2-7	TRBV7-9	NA	TGTGCCAGCACCGGAACAGACTACGAGCAGTACTTC	CASTGTDYEQYF
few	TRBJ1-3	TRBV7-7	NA	TGTGCTTACGCCTCTGGAAACACCATATATTTT	CAYASGNTIYF
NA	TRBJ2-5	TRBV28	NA	TGTGCCAGCAGCGCGCCGGCGGGGACCCAGTACTTC	CASSAPAGTQYF
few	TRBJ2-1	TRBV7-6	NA	TGTGCCAGCAGCTTAGGTGGGATTCAGATCAATGCCGGTGGTGAGCAGTTCTTC	CASSLGGIQINAGGEQFF